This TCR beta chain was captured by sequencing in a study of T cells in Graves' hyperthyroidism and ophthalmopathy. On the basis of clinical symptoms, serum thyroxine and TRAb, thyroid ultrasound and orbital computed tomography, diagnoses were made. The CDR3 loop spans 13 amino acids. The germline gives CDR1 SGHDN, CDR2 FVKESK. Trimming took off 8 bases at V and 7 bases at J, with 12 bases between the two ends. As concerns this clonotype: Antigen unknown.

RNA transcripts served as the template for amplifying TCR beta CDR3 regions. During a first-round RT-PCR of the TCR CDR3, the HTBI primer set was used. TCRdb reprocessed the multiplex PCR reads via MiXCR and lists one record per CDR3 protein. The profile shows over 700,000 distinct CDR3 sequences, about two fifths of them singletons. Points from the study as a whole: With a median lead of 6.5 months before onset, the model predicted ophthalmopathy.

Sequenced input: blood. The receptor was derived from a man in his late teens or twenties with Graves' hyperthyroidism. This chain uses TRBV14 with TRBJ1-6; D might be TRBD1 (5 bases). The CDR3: CASAWGVNSPLHF. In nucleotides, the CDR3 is TGTGCCAGCGCGTGGGGGGTCAATTCACCCCTCCACTTT.